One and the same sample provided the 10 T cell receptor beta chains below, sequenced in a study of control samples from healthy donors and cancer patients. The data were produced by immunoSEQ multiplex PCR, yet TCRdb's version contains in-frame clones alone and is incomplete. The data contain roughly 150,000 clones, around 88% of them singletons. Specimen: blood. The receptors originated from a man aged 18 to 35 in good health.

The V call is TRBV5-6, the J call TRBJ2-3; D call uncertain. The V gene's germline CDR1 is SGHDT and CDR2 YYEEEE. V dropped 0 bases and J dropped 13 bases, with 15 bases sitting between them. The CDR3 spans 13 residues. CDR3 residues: CASSLGGPGEEYF. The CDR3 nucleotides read TGTGCCAGCAGCTTGGGGGGTCCTGGAGAGGAGTATTTT.

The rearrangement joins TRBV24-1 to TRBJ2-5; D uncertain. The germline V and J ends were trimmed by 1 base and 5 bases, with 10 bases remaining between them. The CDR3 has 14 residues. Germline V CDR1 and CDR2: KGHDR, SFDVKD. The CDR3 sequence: CATSDFDAGETQYF. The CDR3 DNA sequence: TGTGCCACCAGTGATTTCGACGCAGGCGAGACCCAGTACTTC.

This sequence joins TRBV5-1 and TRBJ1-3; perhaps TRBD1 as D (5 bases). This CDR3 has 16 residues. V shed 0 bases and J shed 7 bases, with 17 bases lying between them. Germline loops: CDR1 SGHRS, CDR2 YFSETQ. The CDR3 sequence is CASSLAGGDVGNTIYF. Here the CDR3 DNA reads TGCGCCAGCAGCTTGGCAGGAGGGGACGTGGGGAACACCATATATTTT.

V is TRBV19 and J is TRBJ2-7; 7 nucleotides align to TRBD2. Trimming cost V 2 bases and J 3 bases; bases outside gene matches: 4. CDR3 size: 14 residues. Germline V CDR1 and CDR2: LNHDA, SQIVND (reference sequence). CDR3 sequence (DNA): TGTGCCAGTAGTATACGGGGGGTTTACTACGAGCAGTACTTC. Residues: CASSIRGVYYEQYF. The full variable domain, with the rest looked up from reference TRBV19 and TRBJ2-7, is DGGITQSPKYLFRKEGQNVTLSCEQNLNHDAMYWYRQDPGQGLRLIYYSQIVNDFQKGDIAEGYSVSREKKESFPLTVTSAQKNPTAFYLCASSIRGVYYEQYFGPGTRLTVT.

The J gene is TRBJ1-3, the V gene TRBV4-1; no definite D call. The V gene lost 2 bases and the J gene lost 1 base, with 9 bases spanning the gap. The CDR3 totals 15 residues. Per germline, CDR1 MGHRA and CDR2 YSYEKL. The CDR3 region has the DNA TGCGCCAGCAGCCAACCGTGGGCTTCTGGAAACACCATATATTTT. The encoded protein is CASSQPWASGNTIYF.

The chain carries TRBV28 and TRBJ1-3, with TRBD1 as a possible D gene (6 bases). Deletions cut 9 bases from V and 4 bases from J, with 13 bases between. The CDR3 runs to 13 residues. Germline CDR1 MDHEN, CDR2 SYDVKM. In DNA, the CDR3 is TGTGCCAGTCAACCGGGACAAGGAAACACCATATATTTT. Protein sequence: CASQPGQGNTIYF.

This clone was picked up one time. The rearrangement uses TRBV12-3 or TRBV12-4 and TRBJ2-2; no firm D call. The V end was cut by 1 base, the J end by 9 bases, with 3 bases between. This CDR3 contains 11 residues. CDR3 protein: CASSLVRELFF. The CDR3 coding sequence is TGTGCCAGCAGTTTAGTGAGGGAGCTGTTTTTT.

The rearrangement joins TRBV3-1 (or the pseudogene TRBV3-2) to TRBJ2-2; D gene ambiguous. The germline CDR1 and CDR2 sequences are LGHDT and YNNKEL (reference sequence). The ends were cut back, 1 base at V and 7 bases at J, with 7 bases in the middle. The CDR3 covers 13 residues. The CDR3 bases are TGTGCCAGCAGCCAAGGATTTGTCGGGGAGCTGTTTTTT. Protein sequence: CASSQGFVGELFF.

The CDR3 DNA is TGTGCCAGCTCACCGGGCAGGGGGCTTGAAAAACTGTTTTTT. It translates to CASSPGRGLEKLFF. The chain is built from TRBV18 and TRBJ1-4, with 8 bases that match TRBD1. CDR1 is KGHSH, CDR2 LQKENI, per germline. The J segment lost 7 bases and the V segment lost 3 bases, leaving 4 bases of the junction unmatched. The CDR3 runs to 14 residues. Full variable domain (outside the CDR3, taken from reference TRBV18 and TRBJ1-4): NAGVMQNPRHLVRRRGQEARLRCSPMKGHSHVYWYRQLPEEGLKFMVYLQKENIIDESGMPKERFSAEFPKEGPSILRIQQVVRGDSAAYFCASSPGRGLEKLFFGSGTQLSVL.

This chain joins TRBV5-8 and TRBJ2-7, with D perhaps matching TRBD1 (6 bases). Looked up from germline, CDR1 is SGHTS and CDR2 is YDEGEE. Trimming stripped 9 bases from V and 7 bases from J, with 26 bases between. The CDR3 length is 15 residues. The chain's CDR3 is CATLPTGTHDIEQYF. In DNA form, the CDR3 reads TGTGCCACCCTACCAACAGGGACCCATGACATTGAGCAGTACTTC.